This passage covers 10 T cell receptor beta chains from one sample sequenced in a study of blood T cell repertoires in COVID-19. Profiled with immunoSEQ multiplex PCR; TCRdb holds only in-frame clones, not every one. The sample has roughly 220,000 clones; 84% are singletons. Material: peripheral blood. The origin of the receptors is a woman aged 55-70 years who had recovered from COVID-19.

V and J are TRBV2 and TRBJ2-3; 13 nucleotides match TRBD2. V gave up 7 bases and J gave up 2 bases; unmatched junction bases: 6. Germline V gene data show CDR1 as SNHLY and CDR2 as FYNNEI. The CDR3 has 16 residues. The CDR3 protein is CASTWTSGGITDTQYF. In DNA, the CDR3 is TGTGCCAGCACATGGACTAGCGGGGGCATCACAGATACGCAGTATTTT. Full variable domain (outside the CDR3, taken from reference TRBV2 and TRBJ2-3): EPEVTQTPSHQVTQMGQEVILRCVPISNHLYFYWYRQILGQKVEFLVSFYNNEISEKSEIFDDQFSVERPDGSNFTLKIRSTKLEDSAMYFCASTWTSGGITDTQYFGPGTRLTVL.

The chain has TRBV9 and TRBJ2-5; D gene unclear. Germline lookup yields CDR1 SGDLS and CDR2 YYNGEE. The CDR3 extends over 14 amino acids. The V gene lost 1 base and the J gene lost 1 base, with 8 bases spanning the gap. CDR3 loop: CASSVQAFQETQYF. In nucleotides, the CDR3 is TGTGCCAGCAGCGTACAGGCTTTCCAAGAGACCCAGTACTTC. Full variable domain (outside the CDR3, taken from reference TRBV9 and TRBJ2-5): DSGVTQTPKHLITATGQRVTLRCSPRSGDLSVYWYQQSLDQGLQFLIQYYNGEERAKGNILERFSAQQFPDLHSELNLSSLELGDSALYFCASSVQAFQETQYFGPGTRLLVL.

The rearrangement joins TRBV24-1 to TRBJ2-2; 8 bases match TRBD2. The CDR3 is made up of 16 amino acids. The V gene's germline CDR1 is KGHDR and CDR2 SFDVKD. With V trimmed by 3 bases and J by 1 base, 3 bases remained unmatched. The CDR3 region has the DNA TGTGCCACCAGTGATCCCAGCGGGGGGAACACCGGGGAGCTGTTTTTT. Amino acid sequence: CATSDPSGGNTGELFF.

The CDR3 is CASSLQAGSNTGELFF. In nucleotides, the CDR3 is TGCGCCAGCAGCTTACAAGCGGGGTCGAACACCGGGGAGCTGTTTTTT. The V and J genes are TRBV5-1 and TRBJ2-2, with 7 bases matching TRBD2. The ends lost 2 bases at V and 0 bases at J; junction bases unmatched: 4. Germline values: CDR1 SGHRS, CDR2 YFSETQ. The CDR3 is 16 residues long.

The rearrangement joins TRBV19 to TRBJ2-3; TRBD1 might be the D (5 bases). The germline V gene has CDR1 LNHDA and CDR2 SQIVND (reference sequence). CDR3 length equals 13 residues. With 5 bases removed from V and 11 bases from J, the gap between germline ends came to 17 bases. The CDR3 sequence is CASSLITDTGQYF. In DNA form, the CDR3 reads TGTGCCAGTAGTCTAATTACGGACACAGGGCAGTATTTT. Filled out from reference TRBV19 and TRBJ2-3, the complete variable domain reads DGGITQSPKYLFRKEGQNVTLSCEQNLNHDAMYWYRQDPGQGLRLIYYSQIVNDFQKGDIAEGYSVSREKKESFPLTVTSAQKNPTAFYLCASSLITDTGQYFGPGTRLTVL.

In this sample, this clone turned up a few times. The V gene is TRBV7-2, the J gene TRBJ2-7; tentative D call: TRBD2 (6 bases). Germline V gene lookup returns CDR1 SGHTA and CDR2 FQGNSA. The CDR3 contains 12 residues. Trimming removed 5 bases at V and 4 bases at J, with 9 bases between. The CDR3 loop reads CASSRDFYEQYF. CDR3 coding DNA: TGTGCCAGCAGCAGGGACTTTTACGAGCAGTACTTC.

V is TRBV21-1 and J is TRBJ1-3. TRBV21-1 counts as a pseudogene. This CDR3 is built from 14 residues. CDR3: CASSPRGSGNTIYF. The CDR3 nucleotides read TGTGCCAGCAGCCCCCGGGGCTCTGGAAACACCATATATTTT.

The V call is TRBV2, the J call TRBJ2-2; TRBD2 matches at 7 bases. V was pared by 6 bases and J by 6 bases, with 7 bases of the junction left unmatched. CDR1 is SNHLY and CDR2 is FYNNEI in the germline V gene. The CDR3 sequence is 14 residues long. This chain's CDR3 is CASRSSGRAGELFF. The CDR3 DNA is TGTGCCAGCAGGTCGTCAGGGAGGGCCGGGGAGCTGTTTTTT.

The rearrangement links TRBV29-1 to TRBJ1-4; D remains unclear. V was clipped by 7 bases and J by 0 bases, with 9 bases between them. CDR3 length equals 13 residues. Germline values: CDR1 SQVTM, CDR2 ANQGSEA. The CDR3 loop is CSAKHATNEKLFF. The DNA of the CDR3 is TGCAGCGCCAAACACGCAACTAATGAAAAACTGTTTTTT. Drawing the rest from reference TRBV29-1 and TRBJ1-4, the complete variable domain is SAVISQKPSRDICQRGTSLTIQCQVDSQVTMMFWYRQQPGQSLTLIATANQGSEATYESGFVIDKFPISRPNLTFSTLTVSNMSPEDSSIYLCSAKHATNEKLFFGSGTQLSVL.

The chain recombines TRBV9 with TRBJ2-7, with D possibly TRBD1 on 6 matching bases. Trimming cost V 1 base and J 7 bases, with 12 bases left between them. The length of the CDR3 is 13 residues. Per germline, CDR1 SGDLS and CDR2 YYNGEE. The CDR3 reads CASSVSTGLEQYF. The CDR3 coding sequence is TGTGCCAGCAGCGTATCGACAGGCCTAGAGCAGTACTTC.